These T cell receptor beta chains were read from a single sample in a study of shared clonotypes between healthy human individuals. Produced via immunoSEQ multiplex PCR; TCRdb's table is partial and in-frame only. The sample has 450,000 to 500,000 clones; 81% are singletons. Sequencing was done on a sample of PBMCs. The receptors were sampled from a woman in her thirties or forties in good health. Some clones in this sample may be carry-over from other donors' samples. The CDR3 runs from the conserved cysteine through the conserved F or W. Each record gives: V gene, J gene, CDR3 protein.

V: TRBV25-1; J: TRBJ2-1; CDR3: CASSEFVNEQFF
V: TRBV19; J: TRBJ1-5; CDR3: CASSPGSRLPQHF
V: TRBV25-1; J: TRBJ1-2; CDR3: CASSPSTGAQGYTF
V: TRBV6-5; J: TRBJ1-4; CDR3: CASRKRTGIGEKLFF
V: TRBV15; J: TRBJ1-2; CDR3: CATSLSGPYGYTF
V: TRBV9; J: TRBJ2-5; CDR3: CASSVRLQETQYF
V: TRBV10-3; J: TRBJ2-2; CDR3: CAIKGHLTGELFF
V: TRBV4-1; J: TRBJ1-1; CDR3: CASSLGQRNTEAFF
V: TRBV7-2; J: TRBJ2-1; CDR3: CASSFNTYNEQFF
V: TRBV11-2; J: TRBJ1-1; CDR3: CASSNGQMNTEAFF
V: TRBV19; J: TRBJ2-1; CDR3: CASGDRSREGEQFF
V: TRBV7-7; J: TRBJ2-3; CDR3: CASSLDGSPGDTQYF
V: TRBV10-3; J: TRBJ2-7; CDR3: CAISERTSGAYEQYF
V: TRBV11-2; J: TRBJ2-2; CDR3: CASSLVLAGPGELFF
V: TRBV7-2; J: TRBJ2-1; CDR3: CASAGTPSYNEQFF